The 18 T cell receptor beta chains listed next were all sequenced from one sample in a study of blood T cells in healthy people across ages (dated by TCRdb to about 2015). Library preparation was by 5' RACE. The run used an Illumina HiSeq 2500. A second PCR of roughly 7 to 12 cycles was run with a J-beta primer mix and a sample-barcoded 5' primer. The public reads were quality trimmed at Q25 with fastp and then assembled into clones with MiXCR by TCRdb, keeping productive beta chains. Rows are combined by CDR3 protein, so each entry shows the most common genes and DNA. The table for this sample lists fewer than 700,000 distinct CDR3 sequences; 45% to 55% of them were counted only once. The top ten hold approximately 25% of the sample. The material sequenced was blood. The origin of the receptors is a man at least 80 years old in good health.

The chain recombines TRBV10-3 with TRBJ2-2; 7 bases match TRBD1. Germline trimming cut 3 bases from V and 5 bases from J; bases unmatched to any gene: 3. The germline CDR1 and CDR2 sequences are ENHRY and SYGVKD. The CDR3 runs 14 residues. The CDR3 spells CAISDSGGTGELFF. As DNA, the CDR3 is TGTGCCATCAGTGACTCAGGGGGTACCGGGGAGCTGTTTTTT.

V and J are TRBV6-5 and TRBJ1-2; 8 nucleotides agree with TRBD1. There are 15 residues in the CDR3. Trimming cost V 5 bases and J 4 bases; bases outside gene matches: 9. The germline CDR1 and CDR2 sequences are MNHEY and SVGAGI. CDR3 in amino acids: CASSDQTGVGYGYTF. The CDR3 DNA reads TGTGCCAGCAGTGACCAGACAGGGGTCGGCTATGGCTACACCTTC.

This clonotype was counted many times. V usage is TRBV6-5 and J usage is TRBJ2-1; the match to TRBD2 covers 8 bases. CDR1 is MNHEY, CDR2 SVGAGI, per germline. The CDR3 has 15 residues. The trim removed 8 bases at V and 0 bases at J, leaving 6 bases unmatched. The CDR3 region has the DNA TGTGCCAGCCGACTAGCGAGATACTCCTACAATGAGCAGTTCTTC. It is translated as CASRLARYSYNEQFF.

This chain uses TRBV7-2 with TRBJ1-5, with D possibly TRBD1 on 6 matching bases. CDR1 and CDR2 (germline): SGHTA, FQGNSA. Deletions cut 1 base from V and 7 bases from J, with 14 bases between. CDR3 length equals 15 residues. The CDR3 is CASSLVSGGDQPQHF. In DNA form, the CDR3 reads TGTGCCAGCAGCTTAGTGTCCGGGGGCGACCAGCCCCAGCATTTT.

The chain combines TRBV10-3 with TRBJ2-3, with D possibly matching TRBD2 (7 bases). The germline V and J ends were trimmed by 8 bases and 1 base, with 13 bases remaining between them. Germline CDR1 reads ENHRY; CDR2 reads SYGVKD. The CDR3 sequence is 14 residues long. The CDR3 bases are TGTGCCATCTCCCTAGGGGGGGGCACAGATACGCAGTATTTT. The encoded protein is CAISLGGGTDTQYF.

This clonotype was picked up a small number of times. CDR3 residues: CASSYYRGQDNNQPQHF. For the CDR3, the DNA is TGTGCCAGCAGTTACTACCGTGGACAGGACAACAATCAGCCCCAGCATTTT. The gene calls are TRBV6-6 and TRBJ1-5, with 7 positions matching TRBD1. The germline V gene has CDR1 MNHNY and CDR2 SVGAGI (reference sequence). The V segment lost 1 base and the J segment 3 bases; nucleotides outside the gene matches: 9. This CDR3 is built from 17 residues.

This sequence joins TRBV7-9 and TRBJ2-2, with 8 bases matching TRBD1. J lost 5 bases, V lost 5 bases, and 13 bases had no gene match. Looked up from germline, CDR1 is SEHNR and CDR2 is FQNEAQ (reference sequence). This CDR3 comprises 17 residues. CDR3 nucleotide sequence: TGTGCCAGCAGCGGTCGGGCAGGGGGCCTGAATACCGGGGAGCTGTTTTTT. It encodes CASSGRAGGLNTGELFF.

The V gene is TRBV6-5, the J gene TRBJ2-2; TRBD1 or TRBD2 may be the D gene (5 bases each). V was shortened by 0 bases and J by 5 bases, with 7 bases between the two germline ends. CDR1 and CDR2 from the germline V gene are MNHEY and SVGAGI. The length of the CDR3 is 14 residues. The chain's CDR3 is CASSYSEGTGELFF. CDR3 DNA: TGTGCCAGCAGTTACTCCGAGGGGACCGGGGAGCTGTTTTTT.

This clonotype has just a few counts. A read error may explain this, as a much larger clone is one base away. This chain uses TRBV6-5 with TRBJ2-1; D unclear. The end of the DNA is better explained by TRBJ2-7, so the J call may be wrong. The CDR3 consists of 15 residues. Germline lookup yields CDR1 MNHEY and CDR2 SVGAGI. The CDR3: CASSYTRPGYNEQYF. The CDR3 DNA is TGTGCCAGCAGTTACACCCGACCAGGCTACAATGAGCAGTACTTC.

This clonotype appeared many times. The rearrangement links TRBV6-6 to TRBJ2-3, with 14 bases aligning to TRBD2. Germline V CDR1 and CDR2: MNHNY, SVGAGI (reference sequence). V shed 7 bases, J shed 10 bases, and the junction held 13 bases outside the gene matches. The CDR3 consists of 16 residues. The CDR3 loop is CASTTLGTSGSAAQYF. For the CDR3, the DNA is TGTGCCAGCACCACCCTAGGGACTAGCGGGAGTGCCGCGCAGTATTTT.

This rearrangement joins TRBV5-6 to TRBJ1-2, with D perhaps matching TRBD1 (6 bases). CDR3 size: 14 residues. Germline V gives CDR1 SGHDT, CDR2 YYEEEE. V lost 4 bases to trimming and J lost 2 bases, with 12 bases between them. CDR3 bases: TGTGCCAGCAGCCCCGAAACAGGGAACTATGGCTACACCTTC. This gives the protein CASSPETGNYGYTF.

The chain carries TRBV20-1 and TRBJ2-1, with TRBD2 matching over 12 bases. The junction had 6 bases not matched to a gene; V was cut back by 1 base and J by 5 bases. This CDR3 contains 16 residues. Germline CDR1 reads DFQATT; CDR2 reads SNEGSKA (reference sequence). This CDR3 is CSARVSSGREDNEQFF. The DNA for the CDR3 is TGCAGTGCTAGAGTGTCTAGCGGGAGGGAGGACAATGAGCAGTTCTTC.

This sequence joins TRBV4-1 and TRBJ2-5, with TRBD2 as a possible D gene (5 bases). The assigned J gene may be wrong: the sequence end matches TRBJ2-7 better. From germline, CDR1 is MGHRA and CDR2 YSYEKL. This CDR3 comprises 13 residues. The CDR3 loop is CASSQMAGYEQYF. The CDR3 DNA reads TGCGCCAGCAGCCAAATGGCGGGCTACGAGCAGTACTTC.

This clonotype was recorded a few times. V is TRBV3-1 and J is TRBJ2-7; D is perhaps TRBD1 (6 bases). The CDR3 loop spans 15 amino acids. V lost 0 bases and J lost 1, with 10 bases in between. The germline V gene has CDR1 LGHDT and CDR2 YNNKEL (reference sequence). The CDR3 DNA reads TGTGCCAGCAGCCAAGATCAGGGGACGTCCTACGAGCAGTACTTC. It codes for CASSQDQGTSYEQYF.

This clonotype was seen ten or more times. The chain has TRBV6-6 and TRBJ2-7; the match to TRBD2 covers 8 bases. From germline, CDR1 is MNHNY and CDR2 SVGAGI (reference sequence). The junction had 9 bases not matched to a gene; V was cut back by 6 bases and J by 2 bases. The CDR3 runs 15 residues. CDR3 loop: CASRPETSAAYEQYF. DNA of the CDR3: TGTGCCAGCAGGCCAGAGACTAGCGCGGCCTACGAGCAGTACTTC.

The chain couples TRBV7-2 to TRBJ2-5, with TRBD1 matching 7 bases. The CDR3 spans 19 residues. V lost 1 base to trimming and J lost 11 bases; unmatched junction nucleotides: 25. The germline CDR1 and CDR2 sequences are SGHTA and FQGNSA. CDR3: CASSLGGPDRSRAYNEQYF. The CDR3 DNA is TGTGCCAGCAGCTTAGGGGGCCCGGACAGGTCTCGAGCTTACAATGAGCAGTACTTC.

V gene TRBV10-3 combines with J gene TRBJ2-2, with D unclear. This CDR3 spans 19 amino acids. V dropped 6 bases and J dropped 6 bases, with 29 bases sitting between them. Germline V gene sequence: CDR1 ENHRY, CDR2 SYGVKD. The CDR3 reads CAISAPLTKPRNDPGELFF. CDR3 bases: TGTGCCATCAGCGCTCCTCTAACCAAGCCACGTAATGATCCCGGGGAGCTGTTTTTT.

The DNA of the CDR3 is TGTGCCAGCAGCTTAGAAGGCCGTGGGGGGGGCTACACAGATACGCAGTATTTT. Translated, it gives CASSLEGRGGGYTDTQYF. The V and J genes are TRBV7-2 and TRBJ2-3, with D tentatively TRBD2 (7 bases). The CDR3 contains 18 residues. V dropped 1 base and J dropped 2 bases, with 19 bases sitting between them. Germline values: CDR1 SGHTA, CDR2 FQGNSA.